The following is a TCR beta chain sequence with its context. Antigen specificity is unknown. The treatment denotes: 15 to 20 received Ad26.COV2.S at low or high dose, single or two shots; several received placebo; per-sample allocation not given. The samples were gathered on day 63 after the first injection of vaccine or placebo. This record belongs to a study of Ad26.COV2.S vaccination and SARS-CoV-2 variants. General observations from the study: Vaccine recipients and placebo recipients showed similar non-spike TCR breadth.

Some clones are missing from TCRdb's copy, which holds only in-frame ones; the method was immunoSEQ multiplex PCR. The sample shows approximately 400,000 clones, about 85% of them seen only once. Sequences were derived from peripheral blood, sampled in a trial of Ad26.COV2.S vaccine versus placebo. This clonotype originated in a person aged 18-65 years who received the Ad26.COV2.S COVID-19 vaccine or a placebo.

In DNA, the CDR3 is TGTGCCAGCACCAACTGGCCGGGTTCTGGGGCCAACGTCCTGACTTTC. This encodes CASTNWPGSGANVLTF. The chain links TRBV7-6 to TRBJ2-6; D is unresolved. CDR1 is SGHVS and CDR2 is FNYEAQ in the germline V gene. This CDR3 region has 16 residues. V lost 7 bases and J lost 1, with 14 bases in between.